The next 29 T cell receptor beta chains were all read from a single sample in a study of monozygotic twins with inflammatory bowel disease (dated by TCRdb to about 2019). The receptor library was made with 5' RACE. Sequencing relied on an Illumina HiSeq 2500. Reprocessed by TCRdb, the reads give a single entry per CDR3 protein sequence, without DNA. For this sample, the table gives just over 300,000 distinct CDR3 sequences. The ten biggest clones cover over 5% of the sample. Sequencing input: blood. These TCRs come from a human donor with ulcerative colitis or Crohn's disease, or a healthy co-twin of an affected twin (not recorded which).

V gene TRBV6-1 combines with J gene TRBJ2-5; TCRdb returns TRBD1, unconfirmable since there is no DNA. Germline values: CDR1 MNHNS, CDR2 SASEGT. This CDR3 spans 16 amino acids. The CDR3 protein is CASRTSPAGGQETQYF.

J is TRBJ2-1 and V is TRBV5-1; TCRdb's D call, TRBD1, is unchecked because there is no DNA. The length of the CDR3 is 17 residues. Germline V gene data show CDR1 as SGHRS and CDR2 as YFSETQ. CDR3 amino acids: CASTIGRGQGARNEQFF.

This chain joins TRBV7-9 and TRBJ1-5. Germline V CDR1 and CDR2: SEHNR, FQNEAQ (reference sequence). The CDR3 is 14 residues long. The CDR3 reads CASSRSEIHQPQHF. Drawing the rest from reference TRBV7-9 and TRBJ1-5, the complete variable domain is DTGVSQNPRHKITKRGQNVTFRCDPISEHNRLYWYRQTLGQGPEFLTYFQNEAQLEKSRLLSDRFSAERPKGSFSTLEIQRTEQGDSAMYLCASSRSEIHQPQHFGDGTRLSIL.

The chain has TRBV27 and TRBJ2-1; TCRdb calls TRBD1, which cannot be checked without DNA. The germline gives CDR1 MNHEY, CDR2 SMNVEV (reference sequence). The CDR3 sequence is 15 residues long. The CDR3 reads CATKVGGLSYNEQFF.

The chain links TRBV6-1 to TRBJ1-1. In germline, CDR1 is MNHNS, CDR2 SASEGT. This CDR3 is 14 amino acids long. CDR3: CASSGGRWNTEAFF.

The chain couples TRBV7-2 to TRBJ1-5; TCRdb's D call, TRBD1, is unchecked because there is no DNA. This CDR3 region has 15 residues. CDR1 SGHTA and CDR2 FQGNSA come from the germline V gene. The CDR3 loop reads CASSLEGQDYQPQHF.

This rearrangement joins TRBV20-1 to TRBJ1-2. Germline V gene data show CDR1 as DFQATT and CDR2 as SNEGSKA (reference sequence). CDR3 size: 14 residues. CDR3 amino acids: CSAKRRGSNYGYTF.

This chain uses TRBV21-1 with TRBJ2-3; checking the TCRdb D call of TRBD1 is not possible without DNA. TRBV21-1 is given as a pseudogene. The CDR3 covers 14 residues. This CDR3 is CASSKRGTGTGSYF.

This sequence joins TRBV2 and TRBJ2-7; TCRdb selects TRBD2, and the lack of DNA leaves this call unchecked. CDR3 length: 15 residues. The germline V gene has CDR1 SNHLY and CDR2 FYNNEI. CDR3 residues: CASSGGTTPSYEQYF.

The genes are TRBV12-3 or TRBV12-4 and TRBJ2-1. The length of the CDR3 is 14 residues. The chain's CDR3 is CASSFLGIYNEQFF.

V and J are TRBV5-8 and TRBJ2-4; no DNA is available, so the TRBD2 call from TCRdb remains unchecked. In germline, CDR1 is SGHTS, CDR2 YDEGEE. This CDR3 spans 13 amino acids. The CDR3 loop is CASSFRVPSIQYF.

CDR3 loop: CAISESRRGNTGELFF. This chain joins TRBV10-3 and TRBJ2-2; TCRdb proposes TRBD2, but this gene call is untestable without DNA. The CDR3 has 16 residues. The V gene's germline CDR1 is ENHRY and CDR2 SYGVKD.

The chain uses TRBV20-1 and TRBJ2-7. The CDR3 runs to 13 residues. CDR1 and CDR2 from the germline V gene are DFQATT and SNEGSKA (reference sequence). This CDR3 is CSADHQNSYEQYF.

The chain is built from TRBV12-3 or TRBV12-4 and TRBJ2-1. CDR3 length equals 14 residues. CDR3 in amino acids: CASSSRSVRNEQFF.

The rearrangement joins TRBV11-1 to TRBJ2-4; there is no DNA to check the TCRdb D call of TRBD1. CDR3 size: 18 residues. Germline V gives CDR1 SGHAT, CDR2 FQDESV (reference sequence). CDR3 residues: CASSFPGQGAQAKNIQYF.

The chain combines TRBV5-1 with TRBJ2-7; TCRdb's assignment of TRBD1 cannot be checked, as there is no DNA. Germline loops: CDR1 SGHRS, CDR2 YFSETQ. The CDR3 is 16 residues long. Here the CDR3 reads CASSLGRSGTSYEQYF.

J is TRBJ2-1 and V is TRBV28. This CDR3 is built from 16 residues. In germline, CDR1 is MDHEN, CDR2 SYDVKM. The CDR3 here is CASSLHRRSSYNEQFF.

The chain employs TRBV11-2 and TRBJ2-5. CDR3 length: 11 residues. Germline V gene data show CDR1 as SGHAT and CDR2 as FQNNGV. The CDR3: CASRVRETQYF.

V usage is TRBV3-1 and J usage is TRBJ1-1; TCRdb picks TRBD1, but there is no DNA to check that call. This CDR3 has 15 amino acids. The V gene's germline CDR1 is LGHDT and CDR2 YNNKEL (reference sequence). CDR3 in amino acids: CASGNGQILDTEAFF.

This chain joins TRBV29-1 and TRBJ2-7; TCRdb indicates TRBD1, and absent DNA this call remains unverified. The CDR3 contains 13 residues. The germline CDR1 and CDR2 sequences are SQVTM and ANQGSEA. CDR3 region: CSVVTGIGYEQYF.

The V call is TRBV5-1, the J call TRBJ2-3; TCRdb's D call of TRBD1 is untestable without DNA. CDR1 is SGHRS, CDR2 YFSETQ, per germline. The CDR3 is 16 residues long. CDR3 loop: CASSSYWRAGTDTQYF. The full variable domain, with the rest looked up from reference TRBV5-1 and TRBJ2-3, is KAGVTQTPRYLIKTRGQQVTLSCSPISGHRSVSWYQQTPGQGLQFLFEYFSETQRNKGNFPGRFSGRQFSNSRSEMNVSTLELGDSALYLCASSSYWRAGTDTQYFGPGTRLTVL.

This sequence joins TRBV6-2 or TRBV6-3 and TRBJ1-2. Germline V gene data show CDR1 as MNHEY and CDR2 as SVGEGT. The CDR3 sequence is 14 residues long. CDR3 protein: CASTRRERTYGYTF.

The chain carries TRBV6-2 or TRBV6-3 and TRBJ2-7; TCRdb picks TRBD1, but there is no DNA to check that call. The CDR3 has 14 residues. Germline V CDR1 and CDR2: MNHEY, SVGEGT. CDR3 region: CASSRNARGYEQYF.

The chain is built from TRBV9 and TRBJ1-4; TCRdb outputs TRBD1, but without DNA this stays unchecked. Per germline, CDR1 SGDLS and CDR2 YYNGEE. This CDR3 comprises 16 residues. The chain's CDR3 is CASSTRPVATNEKLFF.

CDR3 loop: CASSSTKTYEQYF. The V gene is TRBV18, the J gene TRBJ2-7. The CDR3 contains 13 residues. Germline lookup yields CDR1 KGHSH and CDR2 LQKENI.

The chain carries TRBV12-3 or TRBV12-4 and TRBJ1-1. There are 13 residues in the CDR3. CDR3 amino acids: CASSLIGGPEAFF.

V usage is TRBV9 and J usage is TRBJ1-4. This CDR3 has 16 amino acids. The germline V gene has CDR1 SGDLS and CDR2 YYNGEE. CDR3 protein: CASSPRGLDTYEKLFF.

CDR3 protein: CASSSGTDYEQYF. The V gene is TRBV11-2, the J gene TRBJ2-7; the TCRdb D gene call, TRBD1, has no DNA to confirm it. CDR1 and CDR2 from the germline V gene are SGHAT and FQNNGV. This CDR3 spans 13 amino acids.

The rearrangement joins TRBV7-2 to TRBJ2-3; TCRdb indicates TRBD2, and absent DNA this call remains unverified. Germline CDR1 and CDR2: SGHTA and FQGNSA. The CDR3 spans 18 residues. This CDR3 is CASSLASGLAGTTDTQYF.